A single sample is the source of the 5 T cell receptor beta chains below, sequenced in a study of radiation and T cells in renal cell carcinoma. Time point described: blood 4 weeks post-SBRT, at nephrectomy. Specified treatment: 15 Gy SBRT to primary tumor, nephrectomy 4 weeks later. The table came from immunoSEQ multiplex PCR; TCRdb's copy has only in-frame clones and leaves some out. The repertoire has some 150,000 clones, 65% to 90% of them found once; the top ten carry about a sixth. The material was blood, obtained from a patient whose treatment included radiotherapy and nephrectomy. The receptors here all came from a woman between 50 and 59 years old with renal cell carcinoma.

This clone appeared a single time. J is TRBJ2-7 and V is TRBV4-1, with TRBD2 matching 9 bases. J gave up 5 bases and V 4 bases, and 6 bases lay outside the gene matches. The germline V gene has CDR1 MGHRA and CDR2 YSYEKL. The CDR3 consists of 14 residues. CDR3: CASSRPGLANEQYF. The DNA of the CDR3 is TGCGCCAGCAGCCGACCGGGACTAGCTAACGAGCAGTACTTC.

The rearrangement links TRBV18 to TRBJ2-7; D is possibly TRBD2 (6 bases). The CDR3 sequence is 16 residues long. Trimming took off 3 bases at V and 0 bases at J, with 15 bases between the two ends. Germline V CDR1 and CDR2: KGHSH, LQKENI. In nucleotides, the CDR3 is TGTGCCAGCTCACCTTCCGTGGCTAGCGTCTCCTACGAGCAGTACTTC. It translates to CASSPSVASVSYEQYF.

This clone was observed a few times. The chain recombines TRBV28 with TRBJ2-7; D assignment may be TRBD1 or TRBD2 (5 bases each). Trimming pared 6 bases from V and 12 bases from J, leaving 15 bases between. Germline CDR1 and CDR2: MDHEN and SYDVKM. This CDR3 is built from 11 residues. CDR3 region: CASSRDRLLYF. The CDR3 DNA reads TGTGCCAGCAGCCGGGACCGCCTCTTGTACTTC.

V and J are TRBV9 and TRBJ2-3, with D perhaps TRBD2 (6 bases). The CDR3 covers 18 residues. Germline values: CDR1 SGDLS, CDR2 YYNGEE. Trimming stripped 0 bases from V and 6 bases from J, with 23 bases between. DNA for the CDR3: TGTGCCAGCAGCGTAGACTTCATCTGGGACTCCTCGGGTGATACGCAGTATTTT. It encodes CASSVDFIWDSSGDTQYF.

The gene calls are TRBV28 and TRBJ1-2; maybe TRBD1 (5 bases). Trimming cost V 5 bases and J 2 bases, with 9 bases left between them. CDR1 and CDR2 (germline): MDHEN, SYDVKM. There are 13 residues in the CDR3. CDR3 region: CASSGGINYGYTF. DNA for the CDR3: TGTGCCAGCAGTGGGGGTATCAACTATGGCTACACCTTC.